This note documents a single TCR beta chain sequence. Its antigen is unidentified. This sample was taken from a study of CD8 T cells in Susac syndrome. V was pared by 0 bases and J by 4 bases, with 18 bases between. Germline assignment: CDR1 MNHEY and CDR2 SVGAGI. The CDR3 length is 17 residues. While serving as controls, healthy donors were matched for age and sex. Regarding the study as a whole: TCR sequencing and HLA analysis covered a relatively small number of individuals.

When the RNA was reverse transcribed, random hexamers were used with an input of roughly 0.45 to 1 ug. Amplification of the TCR beta CDR3 was carried out by immunoSEQ multiplex PCR, which spanned a total of 54 Vbeta and 13 Jbeta segments. From the immunoSEQ multiplex PCR reads, TCRdb called clonotypes with MiXCR, one entry per CDR3 protein. Counted here are about 150,000 distinct CDR3 sequences, around 90% occurring once; the ten biggest clones make up approximately 0.073%. The sequencing sample was made of CD4+ T cells from PBMCs. The clonotype was recovered from a human donor in good health. The V gene is TRBV6-5, the J gene TRBJ2-5; D remains unclear. In nucleotides, the CDR3 is TGTGCCAGCAGTTACTCTCGCGGTATGATCTTGGGAGAGACCCAGTACTTC. It is translated as CASSYSRGMILGETQYF.